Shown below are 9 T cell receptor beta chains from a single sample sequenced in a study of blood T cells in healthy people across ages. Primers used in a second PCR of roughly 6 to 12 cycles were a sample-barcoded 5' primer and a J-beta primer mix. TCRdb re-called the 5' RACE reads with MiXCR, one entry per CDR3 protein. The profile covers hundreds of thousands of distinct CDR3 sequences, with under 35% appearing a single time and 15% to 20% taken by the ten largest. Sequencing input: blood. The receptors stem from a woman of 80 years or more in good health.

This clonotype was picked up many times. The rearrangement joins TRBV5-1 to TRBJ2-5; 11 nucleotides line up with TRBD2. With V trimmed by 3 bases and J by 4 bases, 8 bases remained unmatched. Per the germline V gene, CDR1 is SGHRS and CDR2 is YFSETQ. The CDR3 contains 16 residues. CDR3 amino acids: CASSSILAGAVETQYF. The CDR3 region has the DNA TGCGCCAGCAGCTCCATACTAGCGGGGGCCGTAGAGACCCAGTACTTC.

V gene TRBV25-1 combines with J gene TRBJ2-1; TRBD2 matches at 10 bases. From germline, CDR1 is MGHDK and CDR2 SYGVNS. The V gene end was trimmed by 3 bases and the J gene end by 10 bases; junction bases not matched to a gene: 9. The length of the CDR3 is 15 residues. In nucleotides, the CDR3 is TGTGCCAGCAGTGAGCCTAGCGGGGGTCAGGGAGAGCAGTTCTTC. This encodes CASSEPSGGQGEQFF.

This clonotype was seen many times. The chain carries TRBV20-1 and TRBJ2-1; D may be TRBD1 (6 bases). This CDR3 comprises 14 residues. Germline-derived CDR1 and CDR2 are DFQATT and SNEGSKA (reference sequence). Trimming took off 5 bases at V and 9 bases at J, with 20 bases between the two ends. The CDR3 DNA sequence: TGCAGTGCTCGAAGGGACACCGCAGCCATTGAGCAGTTCTTC. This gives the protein CSARRDTAAIEQFF.

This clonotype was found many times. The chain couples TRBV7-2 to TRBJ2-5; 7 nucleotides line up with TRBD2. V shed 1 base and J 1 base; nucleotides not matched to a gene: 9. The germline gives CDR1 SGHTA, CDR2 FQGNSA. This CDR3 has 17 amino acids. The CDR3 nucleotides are TGTGCCAGCAGCTTAGTGGGGCTAGCGGCGAGCCAAGAGACCCAGTACTTC. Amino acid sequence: CASSLVGLAASQETQYF.

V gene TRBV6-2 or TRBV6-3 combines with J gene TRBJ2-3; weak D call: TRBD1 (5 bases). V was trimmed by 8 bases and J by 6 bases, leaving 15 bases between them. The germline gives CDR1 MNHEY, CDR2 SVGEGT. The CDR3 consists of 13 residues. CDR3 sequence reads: CASGAESHDTQYF. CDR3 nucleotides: TGTGCCAGCGGGGCAGAGAGCCACGATACGCAGTATTTT.

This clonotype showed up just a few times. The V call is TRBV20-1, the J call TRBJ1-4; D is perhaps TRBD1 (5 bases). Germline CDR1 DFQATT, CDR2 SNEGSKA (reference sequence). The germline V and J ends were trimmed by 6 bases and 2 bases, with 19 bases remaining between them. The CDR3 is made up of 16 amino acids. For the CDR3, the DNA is TGCAGTGCGCGCTTCCGTTTACAGGTCACTAATGAAAAACTGTTTTTT. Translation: CSARFRLQVTNEKLFF.

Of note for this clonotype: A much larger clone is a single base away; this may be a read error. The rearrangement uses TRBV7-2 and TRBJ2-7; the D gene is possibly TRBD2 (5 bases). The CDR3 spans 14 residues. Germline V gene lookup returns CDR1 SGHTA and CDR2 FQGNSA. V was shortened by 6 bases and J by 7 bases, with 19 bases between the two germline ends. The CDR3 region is CASRTGRDYNEQYF. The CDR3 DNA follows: TGTGCCAGCAGAACTGGTCGGGATTACAATGAGCAGTACTTC.

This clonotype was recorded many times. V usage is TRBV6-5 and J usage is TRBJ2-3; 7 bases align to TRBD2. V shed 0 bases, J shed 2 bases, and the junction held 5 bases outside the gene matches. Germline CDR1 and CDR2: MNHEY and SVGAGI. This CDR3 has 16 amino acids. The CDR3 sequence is CASSYSSGAPTDTQYF. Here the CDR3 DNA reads TGTGCCAGCAGTTACTCAAGCGGGGCCCCCACAGATACGCAGTATTTT.

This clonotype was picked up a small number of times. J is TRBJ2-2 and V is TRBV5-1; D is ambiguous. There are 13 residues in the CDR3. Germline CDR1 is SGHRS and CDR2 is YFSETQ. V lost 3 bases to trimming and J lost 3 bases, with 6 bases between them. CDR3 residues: CASSSGDTGELFF. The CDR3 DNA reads TGCGCCAGCAGCTCTGGGGACACCGGGGAGCTGTTTTTT.